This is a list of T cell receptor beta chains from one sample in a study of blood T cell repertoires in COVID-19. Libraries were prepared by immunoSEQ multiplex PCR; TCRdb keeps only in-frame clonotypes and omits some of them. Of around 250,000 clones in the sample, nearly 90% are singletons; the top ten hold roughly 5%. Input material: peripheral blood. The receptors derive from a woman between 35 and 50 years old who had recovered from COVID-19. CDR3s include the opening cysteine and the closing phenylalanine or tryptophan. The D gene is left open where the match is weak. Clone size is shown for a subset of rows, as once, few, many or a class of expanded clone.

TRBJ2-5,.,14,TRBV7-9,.,TGTGCCAGCAGCTCCGGGTCGTACCAAGAGACCCAGTACTTC,CASSSGSYQETQYF
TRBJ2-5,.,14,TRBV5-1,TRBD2,TGCGCCAGCAGCCCGGGACTAGCGGCTGGGACCCAGTACTTC,CASSPGLAAGTQYF
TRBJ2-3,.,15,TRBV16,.,TGTGCCAGCAGCCCTCAGACAGTAGGCACAGATACGCAGTATTTT,CASSPQTVGTDTQYF
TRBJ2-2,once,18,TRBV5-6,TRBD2,TGTGCCAGCAGCCCAGGCGGGGTGCGGGAGGTTGTGACCGGGGAGCTGTTTTTT,CASSPGGVREVVTGELFF
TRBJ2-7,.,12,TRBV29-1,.,TGCAGCGTGACTTTCACACCCTACGAGCAGTACTTC,CSVTFTPYEQYF
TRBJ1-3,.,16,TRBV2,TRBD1,TGTGCCAGCAGCAAAACAGGGGGCCTAGACGAGAACACCATATATTTT,CASSKTGGLDENTIYF
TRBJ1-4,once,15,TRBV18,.,TGTGCCAGCTCACCACCGAGCTTACTTAATGAAAAACTGTTTTTT,CASSPPSLLNEKLFF
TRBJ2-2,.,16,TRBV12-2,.,TGTGCAAGTCGCTTATCTTTCGGGAAACACACCGGGGAGCTGTTTTTT,CASRLSFGKHTGELFF
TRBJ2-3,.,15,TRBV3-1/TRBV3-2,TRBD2,TGTGCCAGCAGCCAGTTCGGGGGGGCCCCAGATACGCAGTATTTT,CASSQFGGAPDTQYF
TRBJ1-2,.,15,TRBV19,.,TGTGCCAGTAGTATATCCCCAGTGACCCAGGATGGCTACACCTTC,CASSISPVTQDGYTF
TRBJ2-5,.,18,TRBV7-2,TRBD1,TGTGCCAGCAGCCACAGAACAGGGTTGGGACAGTCTCAAGAGACCCAGTACTTC,CASSHRTGLGQSQETQYF
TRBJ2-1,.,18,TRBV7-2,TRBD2,TGTGCCAGCAGCTTAAGACTAGCGGGAGTAGTTTTTTACAATGAGCAGTTCTTC,CASSLRLAGVVFYNEQFF
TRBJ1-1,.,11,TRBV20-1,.,TGCAGTACGAGGGCGGACACTGAAGCTTTCTTT,CSTRADTEAFF
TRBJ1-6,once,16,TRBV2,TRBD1,TGTGCCAGCAGTGGGAGCCGGGAGGGGGCAAGTTCACCCCTCCACTTT,CASSGSREGASSPLHF
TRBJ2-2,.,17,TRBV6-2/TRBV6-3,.,TGTGCCAGCAGTTCCCTGCTAGGTAGCGGGAACACCGGGGAGCTGTTTTTT,CASSSLLGSGNTGELFF
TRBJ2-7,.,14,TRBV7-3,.,TGTGCCAGCAGCTTAGGTGGCGGCTCCTACGAGCAGTACTTC,CASSLGGGSYEQYF
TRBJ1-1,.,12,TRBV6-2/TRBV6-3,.,TGTGCCAGCAGTTACGGCAGAAATGAAGCTTTCTTT,CASSYGRNEAFF